A single sample gave rise to the 26 T cell receptor beta chains below, sequenced in a study of blood T cell repertoires in COVID-19. TCRdb's table, derived via immunoSEQ multiplex PCR, lists solely in-frame clones and lacks some. The data contain over 250,000 clones, approximately 86% of them seen just once; the ten biggest clones take up 8% to 9.5%. Sequencing was carried out using PBMCs or T cells enriched from blood (not recorded which). These receptors were taken from a woman younger than 30 who had recovered from COVID-19.

With regard to this clone: Other nucleotide sequences in the sample specify the same CDR3. The CDR3 loop is CASSDRPNTEAFF. Here the CDR3 DNA reads TGTGCCAGTTCTGACAGGCCGAACACTGAAGCTTTCTTT. The rearrangement uses TRBV19 and TRBJ1-1, with a weak D call TRBD1 (6 bases). In germline, CDR1 is LNHDA, CDR2 SQIVND (reference sequence). The V end lost 8 bases, the J end lost 1 base, and 11 bases lay between the germline ends. The CDR3 runs to 13 residues.

The CDR3 loop is CASSPPFAIADTQYF. The CDR3, as DNA: TGTGCCAGCTCACCACCCTTTGCGATCGCAGATACGCAGTATTTT. The chain joins TRBV18 to TRBJ2-3, with D unclear. Germline CDR1 is KGHSH and CDR2 is LQKENI. V gave up 0 bases and J gave up 4 bases, with 11 bases separating them. This CDR3 has 15 residues.

The CDR3 here is CASSLGDPGQRYSNQPQHF. The CDR3 DNA reads TGTGCCAGCAGCTTGGGGGATCCGGGACAGAGATATAGCAATCAGCCCCAGCATTTT. This rearrangement joins TRBV5-6 to TRBJ1-5; 7 bases agree with TRBD1. This CDR3 has 19 amino acids. V lost 0 bases to trimming and J lost 0 bases; unmatched junction nucleotides: 12. CDR1 and CDR2 (germline): SGHDT, YYEEEE. The variable domain in full, with the rest retrieved from reference TRBV5-6 and TRBJ1-5, is DAGVTQSPTHLIKTRGQQVTLRCSPKSGHDTVSWYQQALGQGPQFIFQYYEEEERQRGNFPDRFSGHQFPNYSSELNVNALLLGDSALYLCASSLGDPGQRYSNQPQHFGDGTRLSIL.

The rearrangement joins TRBV27 to TRBJ1-1; TRBD1 matches 9 bases. From germline, CDR1 is MNHEY and CDR2 SMNVEV (reference sequence). The ends lost 2 bases at V and 4 bases at J; junction bases unmatched: 5. The CDR3 runs 15 residues. DNA for the CDR3: TGTGCCAGCAGTTTACTGGGACAGGGCTTCACTGAAGCTTTCTTT. Its protein product is CASSLLGQGFTEAFF.

V and J are TRBV7-2 and TRBJ1-1; 8 nucleotides align to TRBD1. CDR1 is SGHTA and CDR2 is FQGNSA in the germline V gene. J lost 5 bases, V lost 6 bases, and 8 bases had no gene match. CDR3 length: 14 amino acids. The CDR3 here is CASSSDRGGTEAFF. The CDR3 nucleotides read TGTGCCAGCAGTTCCGACAGGGGAGGAACTGAAGCTTTCTTT. The full variable domain, in which reference TRBV7-2 and TRBJ1-1 provide the parts outside the CDR3, is GAGVSQSPSNKVTEKGKDVELRCDPISGHTALYWYRQSLGQGLEFLIYFQGNSAPDKSGLPSDRFSAERTGGSVSTLTIQRTQQEDSAVYLCASSSDRGGTEAFFGQGTRLTVV.

This clone was recorded a few times. CDR3 sequence (DNA): TGTGCCAGCATCGAAGCGGAGTATGGCTACACCTTC. As protein: CASIEAEYGYTF. The chain employs TRBV2 and TRBJ1-2, with D hard to call. This CDR3 contains 12 residues. V dropped 7 bases and J dropped 5 bases, with 11 bases sitting between them. Germline V gene data show CDR1 as SNHLY and CDR2 as FYNNEI.

The CDR3 spells CASSASDTLDDYTF. For the CDR3, the DNA is TGCGCCAGCAGCGCCTCGGACACCCTCGATGACTACACCTTC. V is TRBV5-1 and J is TRBJ1-2; D is perhaps TRBD1 (5 bases). V was shortened by 4 bases and J by 10 bases, with 20 bases between the two germline ends. There are 14 residues in the CDR3. CDR1 and CDR2 from the germline V gene are SGHRS and YFSETQ.

The chain recombines TRBV6-2 or TRBV6-3 with TRBJ1-6; D ambiguous. The CDR3 length is 19 residues. CDR1 MNHEY and CDR2 SVGEGT come from the germline V gene. The germline V and J ends were trimmed by 4 bases and 0 bases, with 19 bases remaining between them. Written as DNA, the CDR3 is TGTGCCAGCAGTTCCCTCGCTGGACGCCGGGACTCCTATAATTCACCCCTCCACTTT. It codes for CASSSLAGRRDSYNSPLHF.

The V and J genes are TRBV19 and TRBJ1-2; 7 bases align to TRBD1. The junction had 3 bases not matched to a gene; V was cut back by 3 bases and J by 2 bases. The CDR3 totals 14 residues. Per germline, CDR1 LNHDA and CDR2 SQIVND (reference sequence). The CDR3 sequence: CASSIAGGNYGYTF. CDR3 nucleotides: TGTGCCAGTAGTATTGCAGGGGGGAACTATGGCTACACCTTC.

This chain joins TRBV2 and TRBJ1-5; TRBD1 might be the D (6 bases). With 3 bases removed from V and 1 base from J, the gap between germline ends came to 13 bases. CDR1 is SNHLY and CDR2 is FYNNEI in the germline V gene. This CDR3 has 16 residues. This CDR3 reads CASSDGGGWSNQPQHF. In DNA form, the CDR3 reads TGTGCCAGCAGTGACGGGGGGGGCTGGAGCAATCAGCCCCAGCATTTT. The full variable domain, completed using reference TRBV2 and TRBJ1-5, is EPEVTQTPSHQVTQMGQEVILRCVPISNHLYFYWYRQILGQKVEFLVSFYNNEISEKSEIFDDQFSVERPDGSNFTLKIRSTKLEDSAMYFCASSDGGGWSNQPQHFGDGTRLSIL.

The rearrangement joins TRBV5-4 to TRBJ2-5, with D possibly matching TRBD1 (6 bases). Trimming removed 0 bases at V and 4 bases at J, with 10 bases between. The CDR3 spans 14 residues. Germline assignment: CDR1 SGHNT and CDR2 YYREEE (reference sequence). The CDR3 region is CASSLVGGGETQYF. In DNA form, the CDR3 reads TGTGCCAGCAGCTTGGTTGGGGGCGGAGAGACCCAGTACTTC.

The rearrangement joins TRBV4-1 to TRBJ2-6, with 8 bases aligning to TRBD1. Germline V gene lookup returns CDR1 MGHRA and CDR2 YSYEKL. Germline trimming cut 0 bases from V and 0 bases from J; bases unmatched to any gene: 7. The CDR3 has 19 amino acids. CDR3 DNA: TGCGCCAGCAGCCAAGAACGGACAGGGTTGAGCTCTGGGGCCAACGTCCTGACTTTC. It is translated as CASSQERTGLSSGANVLTF.

This clone appeared a few times. The chain links TRBV7-9 to TRBJ1-4; D not certain. The CDR3 runs to 16 residues. Germline assignment: CDR1 SEHNR and CDR2 FQNEAQ (reference sequence). Trimming pared 4 bases from V and 3 bases from J, leaving 15 bases between. The CDR3 spells CASSSTIHGANEKLFF. CDR3 nucleotide sequence: TGTGCCAGCAGCTCCACTATCCATGGAGCTAATGAAAAACTGTTTTTT. Looking up the rest from reference TRBV7-9 and TRBJ1-4 gives the full variable domain: DTGVSQNPRHKITKRGQNVTFRCDPISEHNRLYWYRQTLGQGPEFLTYFQNEAQLEKSRLLSDRFSAERPKGSFSTLEIQRTEQGDSAMYLCASSSTIHGANEKLFFGSGTQLSVL.

The chain recombines TRBV27 with TRBJ2-2, with TRBD1 matching over 10 bases. In germline, CDR1 is MNHEY, CDR2 SMNVEV (reference sequence). The CDR3 has 16 residues. V lost 7 bases to trimming and J lost 3 bases; unmatched junction nucleotides: 8. CDR3 sequence reads: CASITWDRGHTGELFF. The CDR3 bases are TGTGCCAGCATCACTTGGGACAGGGGACACACCGGGGAGCTGTTTTTT.

In DNA form, the CDR3 reads TGCGCCAGCAGCTGGGCGACTAGCGGGGCCACAGATACGCAGTATTTT. Amino acid sequence: CASSWATSGATDTQYF. This chain links TRBV5-1 with TRBJ2-3; TRBD2 matches at 11 bases. V was pared by 3 bases and J by 2 bases, with 5 bases of the junction left unmatched. The CDR3 runs to 16 residues. CDR1 and CDR2 (germline): SGHRS, YFSETQ.

The chain uses TRBV7-8 and TRBJ2-7, with D perhaps matching TRBD1 (9 bases). Germline V lookup: CDR1 SGHVS, CDR2 FQNEAQ. Trimming removed 5 bases from V and 5 bases from J, with 22 bases in between. The CDR3 is 16 residues long. The CDR3 DNA follows: TGTGCCAGCAGCCCATTCGGGGGGGGACAGGGTAACGAGCAGTACTTC. Its protein is CASSPFGGGQGNEQYF.

This clone showed up just a few times. This chain connects TRBV9 to TRBJ2-1, with TRBD2 matching 11 bases. Looked up from germline, CDR1 is SGDLS and CDR2 is YYNGEE. There are 15 residues in the CDR3. Unmatched junction bases numbered 4, after V lost 2 bases and J lost 6 bases. CDR3 sequence reads: CASSVRLAGLNEQFF. CDR3 in DNA: TGTGCCAGCAGCGTCCGACTAGCGGGACTCAATGAGCAGTTCTTC.

The chain recombines TRBV4-2 with TRBJ1-5; D not certain. Trimming left V 1 base short and J 0 bases short, with 7 bases between. In germline, CDR1 is LGHNA, CDR2 YNFKEQ. The CDR3 has 15 residues. In DNA, the CDR3 is TGTGCCAGCAGCCAAGTCGACATTAGCAATCAGCCCCAGCATTTT. It codes for CASSQVDISNQPQHF.

This rearrangement joins TRBV30 to TRBJ1-6; no clear D gene. The germline V and J ends were trimmed by 2 bases and 0 bases, with 14 bases remaining between them. The V gene's germline CDR1 is GTSNPN and CDR2 SVGIG (reference sequence). The CDR3 totals 17 residues. The CDR3 here is CAWSLVVPVSYNSPLHF. The CDR3 coding sequence is TGTGCCTGGAGTCTAGTTGTTCCGGTCTCCTATAATTCACCCCTCCACTTT. The variable domain in full, with the rest retrieved from reference TRBV30 and TRBJ1-6, is SQTIHQWPATLVQPVGSPLSLECTVEGTSNPNLYWYRQAAGRGLQLLFYSVGIGQISSEVPQNLSASRPQDRQFILSSKKLLLSDSGFYLCAWSLVVPVSYNSPLHFGNGTRLTVT.

The chain joins TRBV5-5 to TRBJ1-1; tentatively, D is TRBD1 (6 bases). The CDR3 spans 14 residues. From germline, CDR1 is SGHKS and CDR2 YYEKEE (reference sequence). V was clipped by 1 base and J by 4 bases, with 11 bases between them. CDR3 in DNA: TGTGCCAGCAGCTTGTCAGGGACACTCACTGAAGCTTTCTTT. It encodes CASSLSGTLTEAFF.

J is TRBJ1-1 and V is TRBV28, with D unclear. V lost 5 bases and J 1 base, leaving 5 bases between the germline ends. Germline CDR1 is MDHEN and CDR2 is SYDVKM. The CDR3 runs to 12 residues. CDR3 protein: CASSTANTEAFF. The CDR3 region has the DNA TGTGCCAGCAGTACAGCGAACACTGAAGCTTTCTTT.

The chain employs TRBV27 and TRBJ1-1; D is unclear. This CDR3 spans 16 amino acids. The germline V and J ends were trimmed by 5 bases and 5 bases, with 21 bases remaining between them. Germline V gene lookup returns CDR1 MNHEY and CDR2 SMNVEV (reference sequence). As DNA, the CDR3 is TGTGCCAGCAGTCCCTCCTCAGGTCCCACGGGGACTGAAGCTTTCTTT. This translates into CASSPSSGPTGTEAFF.

V gene TRBV5-1 combines with J gene TRBJ2-7; D perhaps matches TRBD1 (5 bases). The CDR3 consists of 13 residues. CDR1 SGHRS and CDR2 YFSETQ come from the germline V gene. V gave up 4 bases and J gave up 7 bases, with 15 bases separating them. CDR3 bases: TGCGCCAGCAGCCCCGGACCCCAGGGAGAGCAGTACTTC. Encoded protein: CASSPGPQGEQYF.

This clone has just one count. V and J are TRBV28 and TRBJ1-2; the match to TRBD1 covers 9 bases. V was clipped by 5 bases and J by 4 bases; unmatched bases: 11. Germline CDR1 and CDR2: MDHEN and SYDVKM. This CDR3 comprises 16 residues. The chain's CDR3 is CASSPDRGSGSYGYTF. As DNA, the CDR3 is TGTGCCAGCAGTCCTGACAGGGGGAGTGGTAGCTATGGCTACACCTTC.

The CDR3 sequence is CASSLGPRGFVPEAFF. The CDR3 bases are TGTGCCAGCAGCTTAGGGCCACGGGGTTTCGTCCCTGAAGCTTTCTTT. The gene calls are TRBV11-1 and TRBJ1-1; D unclear. This CDR3 is 16 amino acids long. The V and J ends lost 1 base and 6 bases respectively, with 18 bases between them. The germline V gene has CDR1 SGHAT and CDR2 FQDESV (reference sequence). The variable domain in full, with the rest retrieved from reference TRBV11-1 and TRBJ1-1, is EAEVAQSPRYKITEKSQAVAFWCDPISGHATLYWYRQILGQGPELLVQFQDESVVDDSQLPKDRFSAERLKGVDSTLKIQPAELGDSAMYLCASSLGPRGFVPEAFFGQGTRLTVV.

The chain is built from TRBV19 and TRBJ1-6; no reliable D call. This CDR3 has 16 residues. Germline CDR1 reads LNHDA; CDR2 reads SQIVND (reference sequence). Trimming took off 3 bases at V and 10 bases at J, with 19 bases between the two ends. CDR3 nucleotide sequence: TGTGCCAGTAGTATCGCCGGGTCCCCCGAAGTGTCACCCCTCCACTTT. The encoded protein is CASSIAGSPEVSPLHF.